Below are 10 T cell receptor beta chains sequenced from a single sample in a study of T cells in Graves' hyperthyroidism and ophthalmopathy. Amplification of TCR beta CDR3 regions used RNA as the template. HTBI primers were employed in a first-round RT-PCR of the TCR CDR3. MiXCR, run by TCRdb on the multiplex PCR reads, gives a single entry per CDR3 protein. The table shows around 270,000 distinct CDR3 sequences, with roughly 19% occurring only once. Input material: blood. The receptors shown here come from a man between 50 and 59 years old with Graves' ophthalmopathy.

V is TRBV20-1 and J is TRBJ1-1, with D uncertain. Trimming took off 7 bases at V and 2 bases at J, with 14 bases between the two ends. The CDR3 has 13 amino acids. From germline, CDR1 is DFQATT and CDR2 SNEGSKA (reference sequence). The CDR3 nucleotides read TGCAGTGTTACCCCCTACAGTAACACTGAAGCTTTCTTT. Translated, it gives CSVTPYSNTEAFF.

The chain has TRBV29-1 and TRBJ2-3; perhaps TRBD2 as D (5 bases). The CDR3 consists of 13 residues. V was cut by 4 bases and J by 6 bases, with 14 bases left in between. From germline, CDR1 is SQVTM and CDR2 ANQGSEA. The CDR3 region is CSVAVGVGDTQYF. As DNA, the CDR3 is TGCAGCGTTGCAGTGGGAGTAGGTGATACGCAGTATTTT.

CDR3: CASTPVSTDTQYF. CDR3 sequence (DNA): TGTGCCAGCACCCCAGTTAGCACAGATACGCAGTATTTT. V is TRBV6-1 and J is TRBJ2-3; D is ambiguous. CDR1 MNHNS and CDR2 SASEGT come from the germline V gene. The CDR3 length is 13 residues. V dropped 7 bases and J dropped 0 bases, with 8 bases sitting between them.

This clonotype has at least ten counts. The chain employs TRBV13 and TRBJ2-1, with D maybe TRBD1 (6 bases). The V gene lost 3 bases and the J gene lost 10 bases, with 10 bases spanning the gap. This CDR3 region has 12 residues. CDR1 and CDR2 from the germline V gene are PRHDT and FYEKMQ (reference sequence). DNA of the CDR3: TGTGCCAGCAGCTTGAGCCAGGGGGAGCAGTTCTTC. Amino acids: CASSLSQGEQFF.

This clonotype was detected many times. The rearrangement uses TRBV28 and TRBJ2-7; D is possibly TRBD1 (8 bases). In germline, CDR1 is MDHEN, CDR2 SYDVKM. This CDR3 spans 17 amino acids. V was pared by 2 bases and J by 3 bases, with 20 bases between. Written as DNA, the CDR3 is TGTGCCAGCAGTTTAGGCCCTGGACAGGGAGGGGTCTACGAGCAGTACTTC. It is translated as CASSLGPGQGGVYEQYF.

This clonotype was detected many times. This chain links TRBV20-1 with TRBJ2-1; TRBD2 agrees at 10 bases. The CDR3 length is 17 residues. Looked up from germline, CDR1 is DFQATT and CDR2 is SNEGSKA (reference sequence). V shed 4 bases, J shed 5 bases, and the junction held 14 bases outside the gene matches. The CDR3 DNA sequence: TGCAGTGCTATTCGTAGCGGGAGGATTGGGGGAGACAATGAGCAGTTCTTC. It encodes CSAIRSGRIGGDNEQFF.

This clonotype was counted a few times. The gene calls are TRBV7-9 and TRBJ2-7, with TRBD2 identical over 9 bases. Trimming removed 5 bases from V and 0 bases from J; junction bases left unmatched: 5. The CDR3 sequence is 15 residues long. Germline CDR1 is SEHNR and CDR2 is FQNEAQ (reference sequence). The CDR3 coding sequence is TGTGCCAGCAGCGTAAGCGGGAGGTCCTCCTACGAGCAGTACTTC. Its protein product is CASSVSGRSSYEQYF.

This clonotype occurred many times. Here the CDR3 DNA reads TGCGCCAGCAGCTTGGACAGACATGGCTACACCTTC. Its translation: CASSLDRHGYTF. This chain connects TRBV5-1 to TRBJ1-2, with D uncertain. V was shortened by 0 bases and J by 6 bases, with 6 bases between the two germline ends. The length of the CDR3 is 12 residues. The V gene's germline CDR1 is SGHRS and CDR2 YFSETQ. Looking up the rest from reference TRBV5-1 and TRBJ1-2 gives the full variable domain: KAGVTQTPRYLIKTRGQQVTLSCSPISGHRSVSWYQQTPGQGLQFLFEYFSETQRNKGNFPGRFSGRQFSNSRSEMNVSTLELGDSALYLCASSLDRHGYTFGSGTRLTVV.

This clonotype has a count of ten or more. V is TRBV20-1 and J is TRBJ2-3, with unresolved D. The CDR3 has 13 residues. Germline V gene lookup returns CDR1 DFQATT and CDR2 SNEGSKA (reference sequence). The CDR3 here is CTHAAASTDTQYF. The CDR3 DNA reads as TGCACCCACGCGGCGGCCAGCACAGATACGCAGTATTTT.

In its sample, this clonotype was seen many times. The V gene is TRBV7-9, the J gene TRBJ2-5; D uncertain. The V end was cut by 5 bases, the J end by 1 base, with 11 bases between. The CDR3 length is 14 residues. Germline CDR1 and CDR2: SEHNR and FQNEAQ (reference sequence). The CDR3 reads CASSPGRAQETQYF. CDR3 nucleotides: TGTGCCAGCAGCCCGGGTAGGGCCCAAGAGACCCAGTACTTC.